These 14 T cell receptor beta chains were all obtained from the same sample, sequenced in a study of blood T cell repertoires in COVID-19. TCRdb keeps only in-frame clones here, not all; method: immunoSEQ multiplex PCR. The table lists roughly 280,000 clones, under 90% of them singletons. Material: peripheral blood. All receptors come from a man in his fifties with acute or convalescent COVID-19.

The genes are TRBV7-3 and TRBJ2-2; D gene ambiguous. The germline gives CDR1 SGHTA, CDR2 FQGTGA. V dropped 0 bases and J dropped 3 bases, with 5 bases sitting between them. The length of the CDR3 is 14 residues. CDR3 bases: TGTGCCAGCAGCTTAACCCGGGACACCGGGGAGCTGTTTTTT. This sequence encodes CASSLTRDTGELFF.

V is TRBV5-6 and J is TRBJ1-2; TRBD1 aligns across 10 bases. CDR1 and CDR2 (germline): SGHDT, YYEEEE. With 2 bases clipped from V and 5 bases from J, the junction kept 3 bases outside the gene matches. The CDR3 covers 14 residues. The CDR3 reads CASSFGTGVYGYTF. CDR3 in DNA: TGTGCCAGCAGCTTTGGGACAGGGGTTTATGGCTACACCTTC.

The DNA for the CDR3 is TGTGCCAGCAGCTTGTTATTGGGGCAGAACCTTTACAATGAGCAGTTCTTC. It is translated as CASSLLLGQNLYNEQFF. The chain uses TRBV5-6 and TRBJ2-1, with D maybe TRBD1 (5 bases). The CDR3 has 17 residues. Germline V gene data show CDR1 as SGHDT and CDR2 as YYEEEE. V shed 1 base and J shed 4 bases, with 18 bases lying between them.

Concerning this clone: Other nucleotide sequences from this sample produce the same CDR3. The CDR3 region has the DNA TGCGCCAGCAGTGAATCGGGGGGCTATGGCTACACCTTC. Translating it yields CASSESGGYGYTF. V usage is TRBV10-1 and J usage is TRBJ1-2, with a possible D match to TRBD1 (5 bases). The germline gives CDR1 WNHNN, CDR2 SYGVQD (reference sequence). The germline V and J ends were trimmed by 3 bases and 4 bases, with 9 bases remaining between them. The CDR3 is 13 residues long.

The V call is TRBV12-5, the J call TRBJ2-5; 7 bases align to TRBD2. Germline assignment: CDR1 LGHNT and CDR2 FRNRAP. J gave up 0 bases and V 6 bases, and 7 bases lay outside the gene matches. The CDR3 extends over 15 amino acids. CDR3 loop: CASGPAGGYQETQYF. The CDR3 DNA reads as TGTGCTAGTGGCCCTGCCGGGGGGTACCAAGAGACCCAGTACTTC.

DNA for the CDR3: TGTGCCAGCAGTCACAGTTACTCATTCTCCTATAATTCACCCCTCCACTTT. Protein sequence: CASSHSYSFSYNSPLHF. The chain employs TRBV6-2 or TRBV6-3 and TRBJ1-6; D is unclear. The germline V gene has CDR1 MNHEY and CDR2 SVGEGT. V was trimmed by 5 bases and J by 0 bases, leaving 14 bases between them. The CDR3 is 17 amino acids.

This clone was detected only a few times. The rearrangement uses TRBV29-1 and TRBJ1-1, with 7 bases fitting TRBD1. CDR1 and CDR2 from the germline V gene are SQVTM and ANQGSEA. V lost 6 bases and J lost 0; bases outside the gene matches: 7. This CDR3 contains 14 residues. In nucleotides, the CDR3 is TGCAGCGTACAGACAGGGAACATGAACACTGAAGCTTTCTTT. Protein sequence: CSVQTGNMNTEAFF.

This sequence joins TRBV11-3 and TRBJ2-2; D might be TRBD2 (5 bases). Per germline, CDR1 SGHNT and CDR2 YENEEA. The CDR3 contains 15 residues. Trimming removed 5 bases at V and 3 bases at J, with 13 bases between. The CDR3 reads CASSPLVGDTGELFF. CDR3 bases: TGTGCCAGCAGCCCCCTCGTCGGGGACACCGGGGAGCTGTTTTTT.

The chain recombines TRBV10-3 with TRBJ2-4; no clear D. Per the germline V gene, CDR1 is ENHRY and CDR2 is SYGVKD. The CDR3 has 15 residues. V was cut by 3 bases and J by 5 bases, with 14 bases left in between. CDR3 loop: CAISERQVGQNIQYF. The DNA for the CDR3 is TGTGCCATCAGTGAACGGCAAGTGGGCCAAAACATTCAGTACTTC.

The V call is TRBV11-2, the J call TRBJ1-2, with D unclear. The V end was cut by 3 bases, the J end by 4 bases, with 9 bases between. CDR3 length: 13 amino acids. Germline loops: CDR1 SGHAT, CDR2 FQNNGV. DNA of the CDR3: TGTGCCAGCAGCTTTCGGGGTCTCTATGGCTACACCTTC. It yields the protein CASSFRGLYGYTF. The full variable domain, rest sourced from reference TRBV11-2 and TRBJ1-2, is EAGVAQSPRYKIIEKRQSVAFWCNPISGHATLYWYQQILGQGPKLLIQFQNNGVVDDSQLPKDRFSAERLKGVDSTLKIQPAKLEDSAVYLCASSFRGLYGYTFGSGTRLTVV.

V gene TRBV10-3 combines with J gene TRBJ2-7; TRBD2 aligns across 11 bases. The germline V gene has CDR1 ENHRY and CDR2 SYGVKD. With V trimmed by 6 bases and J by 0 bases, 4 bases remained unmatched. The CDR3 totals 15 residues. DNA of the CDR3: TGTGCCATCAGAACTAGCGGGGGAAGCTCCTACGAGCAGTACTTC. Amino acids: CAIRTSGGSSYEQYF.

This clone was observed once. This chain uses TRBV25-1 with TRBJ2-1; 11 nucleotides agree with TRBD1. V was pared by 1 base and J by 10 bases, with 9 bases of the junction left unmatched. Per germline, CDR1 MGHDK and CDR2 SYGVNS. The CDR3 length is 16 residues. CDR3 amino acids: CASSEFPGQGVEEQFF. In DNA, the CDR3 is TGTGCCAGCAGTGAATTCCCGGGACAGGGGGTCGAGGAGCAGTTCTTC. Full variable domain (missing parts from reference TRBV25-1 and TRBJ2-1): EADIYQTPRYLVIGTGKKITLECSQTMGHDKMYWYQQDPGMELHLIHYSYGVNSTEKGDLSSESTVSRIRTEHFPLTLESARPSHTSQYLCASSEFPGQGVEEQFFGPGTRLTVL.

In its sample, this clone was seen once. This rearrangement joins TRBV7-9 to TRBJ2-1, with 10 bases identical to TRBD1. Germline V gene data show CDR1 as SEHNR and CDR2 as FQNEAQ (reference sequence). After removal of 5 bases from V and 8 bases from J, the junction contained 9 bases not matched to a gene. CDR3 length equals 15 residues. CDR3 DNA sequence: TGTGCCAGCAGCCACGCGGGACAGGGGAGGGATGAGCAGTTCTTC. This translates into CASSHAGQGRDEQFF.

The V and J genes are TRBV5-1 and TRBJ2-3, with D possibly matching TRBD2 (5 bases). Germline V gene sequence: CDR1 SGHRS, CDR2 YFSETQ. The CDR3 has 13 residues. V lost 2 bases, J lost 4 bases, and 8 bases lay in between. The CDR3 reads CASSLLGSDTQYF. In DNA, the CDR3 is TGCGCCAGCAGCTTACTAGGATCAGATACGCAGTATTTT.